This T cell receptor beta chain was found in a study of cytomegalovirus exposure and HLA in healthy donors. The CDR3 runs to 15 residues. Germline V gives CDR1 MNHEY, CDR2 SMNVEV (reference sequence). Whole-study findings and limits: Both high specificity and high sensitivity reportedly marked the classifier's diagnosis of cytomegalovirus status. Several of the most significant clusters appeared linked to common viral pathogens, based on a later analysis. Under in vitro conditions, a few CMV-associated chains were confirmed as specific for CMV antigens.

Primers for the PCR totalled 60 Vbeta and 13 Jbeta. Profiled with immunoSEQ multiplex PCR; TCRdb holds only in-frame clones, not every one. The sample lists tens of thousands of clones; around 70% were seen once. This clone was observed a handful of times. Its antigen is not known. One junction end does not reproduce the germline sequence, and a read error may be involved. The sequenced sample consisted of PBMCs. The clonotype was recovered from a woman between 50 and 59 years old in good health and CMV-seronegative. V gene TRBV27 combines with J gene TRBJ2-7; D is perhaps TRBD2 (6 bases). CDR3 nucleotide sequence: TGTGCCAGCAGGAAATGGGCGGGGCGACCCTACGACCAGTACTTC. Residues: CASRKWAGRPYDQYF.